This TCR beta chain was recorded in a study of shared clonotypes between healthy human individuals. Naive CD8 cells lacked CD45RO and underwent positive selection for CCR7, leaving out terminally differentiated effector memory CD45RA+ cells. In germline, CDR1 is MGHRA, CDR2 YSYEKL. Trimming removed 1 base from V and 4 bases from J, with 2 bases in between. The CDR3 has 12 residues. As concerns this clone: Different DNA sequences within this sample yield the same CDR3.

Produced via immunoSEQ multiplex PCR; TCRdb's table is partial and in-frame only. Among about 590,000 clones listed, roughly 96% were seen once. What was sequenced was naive CD8+ T cells sorted from blood. The receptor was isolated from a woman aged 25 to 39 in good health. V and J are TRBV4-1 and TRBJ1-5; D remains ambiguous. CDR3 protein: CASSQGNQPQHF. DNA of the CDR3: TGCGCCAGCAGCCAAGGGAATCAGCCCCAGCATTTT.